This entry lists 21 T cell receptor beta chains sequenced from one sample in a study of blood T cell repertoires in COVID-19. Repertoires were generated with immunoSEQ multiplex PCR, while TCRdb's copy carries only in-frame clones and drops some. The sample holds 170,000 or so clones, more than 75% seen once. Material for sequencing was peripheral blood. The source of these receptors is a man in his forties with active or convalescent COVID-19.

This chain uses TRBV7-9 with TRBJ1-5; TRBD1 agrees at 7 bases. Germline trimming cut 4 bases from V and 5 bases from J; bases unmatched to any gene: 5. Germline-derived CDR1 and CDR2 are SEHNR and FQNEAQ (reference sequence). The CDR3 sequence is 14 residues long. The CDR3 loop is CASSSGQNYQPQHF. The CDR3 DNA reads TGTGCCAGCAGCTCGGGACAGAACTATCAGCCCCAGCATTTT.

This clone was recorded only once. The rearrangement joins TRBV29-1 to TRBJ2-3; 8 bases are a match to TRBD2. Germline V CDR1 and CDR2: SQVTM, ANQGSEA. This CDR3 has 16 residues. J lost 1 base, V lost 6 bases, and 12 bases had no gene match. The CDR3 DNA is TGCAGCGTCCCTCGTGTCGGGGGGGCCGGCACAGATACGCAGTATTTT. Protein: CSVPRVGGAGTDTQYF.

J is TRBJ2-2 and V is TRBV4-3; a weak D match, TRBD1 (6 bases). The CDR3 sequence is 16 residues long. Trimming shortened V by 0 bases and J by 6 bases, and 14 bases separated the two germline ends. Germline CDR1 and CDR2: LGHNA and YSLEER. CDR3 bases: TGCGCCAGCAGCCAAGATTGGAACAGGGCGGCCGGGGAGCTGTTTTTT. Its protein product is CASSQDWNRAAGELFF.

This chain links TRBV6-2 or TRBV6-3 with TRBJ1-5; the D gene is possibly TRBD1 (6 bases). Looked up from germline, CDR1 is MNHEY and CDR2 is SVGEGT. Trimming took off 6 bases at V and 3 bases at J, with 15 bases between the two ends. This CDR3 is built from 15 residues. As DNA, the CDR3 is TGTGCCAGCAGCGGCACTACAGGGCTCAATCAGCCCCAGCATTTT. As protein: CASSGTTGLNQPQHF.

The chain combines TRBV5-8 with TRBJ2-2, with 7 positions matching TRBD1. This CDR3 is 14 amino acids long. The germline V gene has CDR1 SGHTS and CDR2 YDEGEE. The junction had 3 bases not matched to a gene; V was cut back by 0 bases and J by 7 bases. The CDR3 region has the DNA TGTGCCAGCAGCTTGGTAGGGGGCGGCGGGGAGCTGTTTTTT. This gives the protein CASSLVGGGGELFF.

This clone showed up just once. DNA of the CDR3: TGTGCCAGCAGCTTAGATCTCACTAGCGGGGGGGAAGAGACCCAGTACTTC. This sequence encodes CASSLDLTSGGEETQYF. The chain joins TRBV11-3 to TRBJ2-5, with 13 bases that match TRBD2. Germline V gene lookup returns CDR1 SGHNT and CDR2 YENEEA. CDR3 size: 17 residues. Trimming removed 0 bases from V and 3 bases from J; junction bases left unmatched: 4.

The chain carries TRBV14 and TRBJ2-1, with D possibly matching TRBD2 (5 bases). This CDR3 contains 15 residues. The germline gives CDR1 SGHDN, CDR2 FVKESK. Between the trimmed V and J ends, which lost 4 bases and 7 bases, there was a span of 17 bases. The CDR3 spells CASSRGQPYNNEQFF. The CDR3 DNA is TGTGCCAGCAGCCGAGGGCAGCCCTACAATAATGAGCAGTTCTTC.

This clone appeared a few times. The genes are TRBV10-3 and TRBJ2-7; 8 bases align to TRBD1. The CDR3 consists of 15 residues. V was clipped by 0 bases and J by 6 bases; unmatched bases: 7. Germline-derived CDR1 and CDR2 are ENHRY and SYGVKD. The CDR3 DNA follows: TGTGCCATCAGTGAGTCGTCACAGGGGGTCGGCGAGCAGTACTTC. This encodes CAISESSQGVGEQYF.

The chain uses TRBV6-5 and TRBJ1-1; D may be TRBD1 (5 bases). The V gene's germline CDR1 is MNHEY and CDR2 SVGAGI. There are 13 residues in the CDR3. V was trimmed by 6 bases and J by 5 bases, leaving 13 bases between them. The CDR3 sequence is CASRISGVTEAFF. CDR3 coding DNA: TGTGCCAGCAGGATCTCGGGGGTTACTGAAGCTTTCTTT.

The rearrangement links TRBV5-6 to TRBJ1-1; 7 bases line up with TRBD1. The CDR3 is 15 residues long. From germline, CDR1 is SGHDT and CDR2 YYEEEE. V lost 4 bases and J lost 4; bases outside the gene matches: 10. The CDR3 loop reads CASSIWHRGRTEAFF. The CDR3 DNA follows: TGTGCCAGCAGCATATGGCATAGGGGGCGCACTGAAGCTTTCTTT. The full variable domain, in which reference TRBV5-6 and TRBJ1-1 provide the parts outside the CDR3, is DAGVTQSPTHLIKTRGQQVTLRCSPKSGHDTVSWYQQALGQGPQFIFQYYEEEERQRGNFPDRFSGHQFPNYSSELNVNALLLGDSALYLCASSIWHRGRTEAFFGQGTRLTVV.

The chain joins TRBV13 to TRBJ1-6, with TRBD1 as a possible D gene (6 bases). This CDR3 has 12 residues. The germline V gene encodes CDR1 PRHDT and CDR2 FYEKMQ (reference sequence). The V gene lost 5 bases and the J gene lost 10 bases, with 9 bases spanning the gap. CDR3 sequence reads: CASSETGSPLHF. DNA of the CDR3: TGTGCCAGCAGCGAGACAGGCTCACCCCTCCACTTT.

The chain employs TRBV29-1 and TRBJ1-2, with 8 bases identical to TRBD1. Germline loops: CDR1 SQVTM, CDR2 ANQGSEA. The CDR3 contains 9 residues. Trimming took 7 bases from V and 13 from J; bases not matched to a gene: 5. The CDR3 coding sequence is TGCAGCGCAGGGACAGGAGGCACCTTC. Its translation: CSAGTGGTF.

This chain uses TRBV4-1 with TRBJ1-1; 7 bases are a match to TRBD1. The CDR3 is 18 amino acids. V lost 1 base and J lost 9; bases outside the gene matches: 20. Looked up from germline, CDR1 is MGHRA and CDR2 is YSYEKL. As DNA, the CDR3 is TGCGCCAGCAGCCAAGTATTACAGACCCGGGACAGACCCATAAAAGCTTTCTTT. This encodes CASSQVLQTRDRPIKAFF.

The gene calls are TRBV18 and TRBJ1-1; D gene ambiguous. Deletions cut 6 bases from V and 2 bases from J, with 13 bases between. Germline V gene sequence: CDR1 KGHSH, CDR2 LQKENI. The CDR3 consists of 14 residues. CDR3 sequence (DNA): TGTGCCAGCTCCCGTCAAACAGAAAACACTGAAGCTTTCTTT. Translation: CASSRQTENTEAFF. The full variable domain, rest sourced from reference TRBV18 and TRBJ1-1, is NAGVMQNPRHLVRRRGQEARLRCSPMKGHSHVYWYRQLPEEGLKFMVYLQKENIIDESGMPKERFSAEFPKEGPSILRIQQVVRGDSAAYFCASSRQTENTEAFFGQGTRLTVV.

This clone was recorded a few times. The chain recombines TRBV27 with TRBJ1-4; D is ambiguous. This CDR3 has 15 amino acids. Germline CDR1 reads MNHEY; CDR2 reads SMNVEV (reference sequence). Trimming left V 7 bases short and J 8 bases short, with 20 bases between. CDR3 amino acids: CASMRQPSSGEKLFF. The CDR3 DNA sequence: TGTGCCAGCATGAGGCAGCCTTCCTCTGGGGAAAAACTGTTTTTT.

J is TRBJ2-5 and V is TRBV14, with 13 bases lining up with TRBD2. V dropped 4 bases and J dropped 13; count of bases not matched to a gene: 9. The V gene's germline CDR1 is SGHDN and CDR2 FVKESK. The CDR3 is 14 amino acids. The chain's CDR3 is CASSRLGTSGALYF. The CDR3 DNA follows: TGTGCCAGCAGCCGTCTCGGGACTAGCGGGGCCTTGTACTTC.

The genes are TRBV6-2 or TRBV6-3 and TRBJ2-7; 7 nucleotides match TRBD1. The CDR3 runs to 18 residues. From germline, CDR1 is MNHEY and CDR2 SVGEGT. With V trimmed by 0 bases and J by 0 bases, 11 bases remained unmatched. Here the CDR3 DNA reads TGTGCCAGCAGTTACTCGATCAGTCTGGACAGGAGCTCCTACGAGCAGTACTTC. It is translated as CASSYSISLDRSSYEQYF.

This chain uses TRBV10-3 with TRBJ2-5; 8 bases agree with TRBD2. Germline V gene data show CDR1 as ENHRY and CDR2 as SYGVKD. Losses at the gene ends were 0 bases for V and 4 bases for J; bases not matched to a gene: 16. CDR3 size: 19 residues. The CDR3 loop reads CAISESTLLRGGLIETQYF. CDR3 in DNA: TGTGCCATCAGTGAGTCGACGCTTTTACGGGGGGGCCTGATAGAGACCCAGTACTTC.

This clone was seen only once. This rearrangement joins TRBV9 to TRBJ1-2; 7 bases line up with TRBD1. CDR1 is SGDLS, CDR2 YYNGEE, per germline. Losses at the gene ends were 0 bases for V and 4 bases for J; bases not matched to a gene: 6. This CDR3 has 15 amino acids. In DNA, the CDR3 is TGTGCCAGCAGCGTAGCGGGACAGAAATCCTATGGCTACACCTTC. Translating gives CASSVAGQKSYGYTF.

CDR3 sequence: CASKPTGRSPLHF. The CDR3 DNA reads TGTGCCAGCAAACCGACAGGCCGTTCACCCCTCCACTTT. The chain couples TRBV12-3 or TRBV12-4 to TRBJ1-6, with a tentative D call TRBD1 (6 bases). V was trimmed by 7 bases and J by 9 bases, leaving 13 bases between them. This CDR3 region has 13 residues.

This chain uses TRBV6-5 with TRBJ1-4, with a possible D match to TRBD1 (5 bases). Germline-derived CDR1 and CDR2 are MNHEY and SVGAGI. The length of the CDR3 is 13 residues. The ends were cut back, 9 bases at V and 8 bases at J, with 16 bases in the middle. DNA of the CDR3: TGTGCCAGTCTACGACTGGAGGGGGAAAAACTGTTTTTT. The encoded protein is CASLRLEGEKLFF.